Below are 20 T cell receptor beta chains sequenced from a single sample in a study of blood T cell repertoires in COVID-19. Sequencing used immunoSEQ multiplex PCR; TCRdb keeps in-frame clones, though not all of them. This table holds 40,000 to 55,000 clones, about 83% found once. Sequencing was carried out using peripheral blood. These receptors came from a middle-aged man with acute or convalescent COVID-19.

The gene calls are TRBV11-2 and TRBJ1-4, with 7 bases lining up with TRBD1. The CDR3 length is 18 residues. V was pared by 1 base and J by 4 bases, with 12 bases of the junction left unmatched. The V gene's germline CDR1 is SGHAT and CDR2 FQNNGV. CDR3 in amino acids: CASSLGVLGGGGNEKLFF. CDR3 DNA: TGTGCCAGCAGCTTAGGAGTATTAGGGGGCGGTGGTAATGAAAAACTGTTTTTT.

This chain connects TRBV2 to TRBJ2-6; the match to TRBD1 covers 7 bases. Germline V CDR1 and CDR2: SNHLY, FYNNEI. Trimming took 9 bases from V and 1 from J; bases not matched to a gene: 3. The CDR3 length is 14 residues. Here the CDR3 DNA reads TGTGCCAGTACAGGGGATTCTGGGGCCAACGTCCTGACTTTC. This translates into CASTGDSGANVLTF.

The V and J genes are TRBV13 and TRBJ1-2; D possibly corresponds to TRBD1 (5 bases). The germline gives CDR1 PRHDT, CDR2 FYEKMQ (reference sequence). V was pared by 5 bases and J by 8 bases, with 21 bases between. The CDR3 consists of 15 residues. The CDR3 region has the DNA TGTGCCAGCAGCCCCCAAAAATACAGGACCTCGGGCTACACCTTC. Its translation: CASSPQKYRTSGYTF.

This clone was counted only a few times. This rearrangement joins TRBV7-9 to TRBJ1-4; 7 bases are a match to TRBD1. The CDR3 loop spans 14 amino acids. Per the germline V gene, CDR1 is SEHNR and CDR2 is FQNEAQ (reference sequence). The V gene end was trimmed by 0 bases and the J gene end by 5 bases; junction bases not matched to a gene: 0. The CDR3 spells CASSLAQGNEKLFF. DNA of the CDR3: TGTGCCAGCAGCTTAGCACAGGGGAATGAAAAACTGTTTTTT.

The chain recombines TRBV2 with TRBJ1-6; 7 nucleotides match TRBD1. Germline trimming cut 6 bases from V and 7 bases from J; bases unmatched to any gene: 3. CDR3 size: 13 residues. Germline CDR1 SNHLY, CDR2 FYNNEI. The CDR3 DNA follows: TGTGCCAGCAGGCCGACAGGGAATTCACCCCTCCACTTT. This translates into CASRPTGNSPLHF.

This chain uses TRBV7-9 with TRBJ2-1; tentatively, D is TRBD1 (5 bases). The CDR3 length is 14 residues. Trimming removed 1 base from V and 6 bases from J, with 10 bases in between. Germline CDR1 is SEHNR and CDR2 is FQNEAQ (reference sequence). Here the CDR3 DNA reads TGTGCCAGCAGCTTAGACAGGAACTTCAATGAGCAGTTCTTC. Its protein product is CASSLDRNFNEQFF.

In its sample, this clone was seen a few times. This chain connects TRBV24-1 to TRBJ1-3; 7 bases align to TRBD1. The trim removed 5 bases at V and 6 bases at J, leaving 12 bases unmatched. From germline, CDR1 is KGHDR and CDR2 SFDVKD. This CDR3 comprises 16 residues. The CDR3 reads CATSAASGTASNTIYF. Here the CDR3 DNA reads TGTGCCACCAGTGCCGCCTCCGGGACAGCCTCAAACACCATATATTTT.

This rearrangement joins TRBV6-1 to TRBJ2-5; D is unclear. With 7 bases removed from V and 9 bases from J, the gap between germline ends came to 12 bases. Per germline, CDR1 MNHNS and CDR2 SASEGT. The CDR3 has 11 residues. CDR3 sequence reads: CASTRKLAQYF. In nucleotides, the CDR3 is TGTGCCAGCACCCGCAAGTTAGCCCAGTACTTC.

This chain joins TRBV2 and TRBJ1-3; D ambiguous. V lost 2 bases, J lost 4 bases, and 15 bases lay in between. Germline V CDR1 and CDR2: SNHLY, FYNNEI. The CDR3 covers 16 residues. CDR3 nucleotide sequence: TGTGCCAGCAGTGAACTCCGCAGCCGGGTAGGAAACACCATATATTTT. Translated: CASSELRSRVGNTIYF.

V gene TRBV27 combines with J gene TRBJ2-1, with 10 bases that match TRBD2. Germline loops: CDR1 MNHEY, CDR2 SMNVEV (reference sequence). This CDR3 comprises 15 residues. After removal of 6 bases from V and 0 bases from J, the junction contained 2 bases not matched to a gene. In DNA, the CDR3 is TGTGCCAGCAGCAGACTAGCGGGCTCCTACAATGAGCAGTTCTTC. Residues: CASSRLAGSYNEQFF.

The chain couples TRBV5-5 to TRBJ2-4; D gene ambiguous. This CDR3 has 14 amino acids. In germline, CDR1 is SGHKS, CDR2 YYEKEE (reference sequence). The V end lost 4 bases, the J end lost 0 bases, and 8 bases lay between the germline ends. CDR3 sequence (DNA): TGTGCCAGCAGCCCCGAGCTAGCCAAAAACATTCAGTACTTC. Amino acids: CASSPELAKNIQYF.

The chain recombines TRBV18 with TRBJ2-5; D uncertain. Trimming pared 5 bases from V and 4 bases from J, leaving 11 bases between. CDR1 is KGHSH, CDR2 LQKENI, per germline. This CDR3 contains 13 residues. The CDR3 is CASSDSQIETQYF. The DNA for the CDR3 is TGTGCCAGCTCAGACTCTCAAATAGAGACCCAGTACTTC.

V gene TRBV11-3 combines with J gene TRBJ2-1, with D possibly being TRBD2 (6 bases). Germline V lookup: CDR1 SGHNT, CDR2 YENEEA. Trimming cost V 2 bases and J 8 bases, with 13 bases left between them. The CDR3 contains 14 residues. This CDR3 is CASSLTRLAYEQFF. The DNA for the CDR3 is TGTGCCAGCAGCTTAACAAGGCTAGCGTATGAGCAGTTCTTC.

V is TRBV19 and J is TRBJ1-2, with D maybe TRBD1 (5 bases). The CDR3 is made up of 12 amino acids. In germline, CDR1 is LNHDA, CDR2 SQIVND (reference sequence). V lost 6 bases and J 7 bases, leaving 12 bases between the germline ends. CDR3 sequence: CASSPPGLGYTF. As DNA, the CDR3 is TGTGCCAGTAGCCCTCCAGGGCTTGGCTACACCTTC.

The V call is TRBV28, the J call TRBJ2-7, with TRBD1 identical over 7 bases. The CDR3 sequence is 13 residues long. The junction had 8 bases not matched to a gene; V was cut back by 8 bases and J by 4 bases. CDR1 MDHEN and CDR2 SYDVKM come from the germline V gene. The CDR3: CASSDRVDYEQYF. DNA of the CDR3: TGTGCCAGCTCAGACAGGGTGGATTACGAGCAGTACTTC.

The chain combines TRBV11-3 with TRBJ2-3; possibly TRBD2 for D (5 bases). Trimming took 5 bases from V and 9 from J, leaving 15 bases between them. This CDR3 has 13 amino acids. Germline CDR1 and CDR2: SGHNT and YENEEA. CDR3 in amino acids: CASSRGARSTQYF. DNA of the CDR3: TGTGCCAGCAGCCGGGGAGCCAGGTCGACGCAGTATTTT. The full variable domain, with the rest looked up from reference TRBV11-3 and TRBJ2-3, is EAGVVQSPRYKIIEKKQPVAFWCNPISGHNTLYWYLQNLGQGPELLIRYENEEAVDDSQLPKDRFSAERLKGVDSTLKIQPAELGDSAVYLCASSRGARSTQYFGPGTRLTVL.

This chain uses TRBV5-1 with TRBJ1-3; maybe TRBD1 (5 bases). The CDR3 loop spans 16 amino acids. Trimming cost V 4 bases and J 4 bases, with 18 bases left between them. CDR1 is SGHRS, CDR2 YFSETQ, per germline. CDR3: CASSPSSAGHGNTIYF. Here the CDR3 DNA reads TGCGCCAGCAGCCCCAGTTCTGCAGGGCACGGAAACACCATATATTTT.

Only a few counts were recorded for this clone. V gene TRBV7-9 combines with J gene TRBJ1-3, with D uncertain. This CDR3 spans 18 amino acids. Per the germline V gene, CDR1 is SEHNR and CDR2 is FQNEAQ (reference sequence). V gave up 1 base and J gave up 0 bases, with 16 bases separating them. CDR3 DNA sequence: TGTGCCAGCAGCTTAGGCGTGTGGTCAGGTCTCTCTGGAAACACCATATATTTT. Translating gives CASSLGVWSGLSGNTIYF. The full variable domain, completed using reference TRBV7-9 and TRBJ1-3, is DTGVSQNPRHKITKRGQNVTFRCDPISEHNRLYWYRQTLGQGPEFLTYFQNEAQLEKSRLLSDRFSAERPKGSFSTLEIQRTEQGDSAMYLCASSLGVWSGLSGNTIYFGEGSWLTVV.

As DNA, the CDR3 is TGTGCCAGCAGCCCGCGGGACGTCAACCCATATGGCTACACCTTC. Translated, it gives CASSPRDVNPYGYTF. V is TRBV7-9 and J is TRBJ1-2; perhaps TRBD1 as D (5 bases). Germline V gene data show CDR1 as SEHNR and CDR2 as FQNEAQ (reference sequence). The CDR3 totals 15 residues. Trimming left V 5 bases short and J 5 bases short, with 18 bases between.

The chain employs TRBV21-1 and TRBJ2-7; the D call in the table, TRBD1, was not verified against the DNA. TRBV21-1 is shown as a pseudogene. The CDR3 covers 13 residues. CDR3: CAWDRGKAYEQYV. CDR3 in DNA: TGTGCCTGGGACAGGGGCAAGGCCTACGAGCAGTACGTC.